This T cell receptor (beta chain) comes out of a study of Ad26.COV2.S vaccination and SARS-CoV-2 variants. Study in general: Recipients of Ad26.COV2.S got it intramuscularly, once or twice 56 days apart.

Measured with immunoSEQ multiplex PCR; TCRdb has only the in-frame clones, and not every one. The data show 350,000 to 450,000 clones, with 80% to 90% seen just once and about 7.4% held by the top ten. Study results and caveats: Similar non-spike TCR breadth was seen in vaccine and placebo recipients.

As to treatment: 15 to 20 received Ad26.COV2.S at low or high dose, single or two shots; about five received placebo; per-sample allocation not given. Collection of samples fell on day 63 after the first vaccine or placebo injection. Points on this clone: Its antigen is currently unknown.

The CDR3 sequence is 16 residues long. V lost 5 bases to trimming and J lost 8 bases, with 22 bases between them. The germline V gene has CDR1 GTSNPN and CDR2 SVGIG (reference sequence). The chain carries TRBV30 and TRBJ1-6; TRBD1 is a possible D gene (6 bases). Sequencing was performed on peripheral blood, taken in a trial of Ad26.COV2.S vaccine versus placebo. This clonotype originated in a person aged 18-60 years who received the Ad26.COV2.S COVID-19 vaccine or a placebo. CDR3 loop: CAWEPGQRMGYSPLHF. The CDR3 nucleotides read TGTGCCTGGGAACCGGGACAAAGGATGGGATATTCACCCCTCCACTTT.